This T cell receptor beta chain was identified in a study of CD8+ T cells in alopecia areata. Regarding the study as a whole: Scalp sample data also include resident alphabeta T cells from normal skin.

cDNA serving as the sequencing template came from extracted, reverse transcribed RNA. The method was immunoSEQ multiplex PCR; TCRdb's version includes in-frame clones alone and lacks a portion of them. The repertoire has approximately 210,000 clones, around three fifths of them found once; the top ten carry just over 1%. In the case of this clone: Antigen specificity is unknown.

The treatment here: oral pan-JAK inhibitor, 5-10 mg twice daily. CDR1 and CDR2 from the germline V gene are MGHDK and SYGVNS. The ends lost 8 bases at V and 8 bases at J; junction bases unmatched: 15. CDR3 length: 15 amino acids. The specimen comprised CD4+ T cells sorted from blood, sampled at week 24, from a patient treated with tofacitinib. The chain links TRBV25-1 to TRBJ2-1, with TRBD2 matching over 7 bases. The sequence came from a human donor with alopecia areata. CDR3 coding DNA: TGTGCCAGCGATTCCAACCCAGGGACTAATCATGAGCAGTTCTTC. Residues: CASDSNPGTNHEQFF. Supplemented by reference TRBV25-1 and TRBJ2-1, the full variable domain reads EADIYQTPRYLVIGTGKKITLECSQTMGHDKMYWYQQDPGMELHLIHYSYGVNSTEKGDLSSESTVSRIRTEHFPLTLESARPSHTSQYLCASDSNPGTNHEQFFGPGTRLTVL.